The subject of this entry is one T cell receptor beta chain. The CDR3 extends over 14 amino acids. Germline values: CDR1 MRHNA, CDR2 SNTAGT. V shed 3 bases, J shed 7 bases, and the junction held 5 bases outside the gene matches. This sample was taken from a study of blood T cell repertoires in COVID-19. Generated by immunoSEQ multiplex PCR, the TCRdb table keeps only in-frame clones and is missing some. In the table there are tens of thousands of clones, 82% of which are singletons. Sequencing used peripheral blood. The V gene is TRBV6-4, the J gene TRBJ1-2; 10 nucleotides align to TRBD1. The receptor was derived from a woman aged 55-70 years with acute or convalescent COVID-19. The CDR3 protein is CASSESTGGSGYTF. The CDR3, as DNA: TGTGCCAGCAGTGAATCGACAGGGGGCTCTGGCTACACCTTC.